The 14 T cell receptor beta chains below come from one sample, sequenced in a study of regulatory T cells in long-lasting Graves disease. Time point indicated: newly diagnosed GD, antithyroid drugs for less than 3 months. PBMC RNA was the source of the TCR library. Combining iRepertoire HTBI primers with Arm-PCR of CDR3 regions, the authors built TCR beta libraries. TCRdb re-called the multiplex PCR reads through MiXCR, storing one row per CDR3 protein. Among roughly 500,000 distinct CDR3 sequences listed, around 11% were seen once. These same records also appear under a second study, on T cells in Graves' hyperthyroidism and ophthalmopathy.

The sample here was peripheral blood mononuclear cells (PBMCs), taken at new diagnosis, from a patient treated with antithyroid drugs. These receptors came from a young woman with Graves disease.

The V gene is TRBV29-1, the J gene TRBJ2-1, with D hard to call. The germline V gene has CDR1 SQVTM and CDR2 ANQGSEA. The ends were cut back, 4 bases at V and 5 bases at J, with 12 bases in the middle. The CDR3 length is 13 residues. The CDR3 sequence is CSVVVQPDNEQFF. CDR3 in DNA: TGCAGCGTTGTAGTCCAGCCGGACAATGAGCAGTTCTTC.

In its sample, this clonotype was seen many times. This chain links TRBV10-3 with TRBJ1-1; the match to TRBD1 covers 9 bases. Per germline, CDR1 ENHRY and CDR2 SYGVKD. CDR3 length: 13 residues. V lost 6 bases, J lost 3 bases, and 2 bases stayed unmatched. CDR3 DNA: TGTGCCATCAGCGGACAGGGGTACACTGAAGCTTTCTTT. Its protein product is CAISGQGYTEAFF.

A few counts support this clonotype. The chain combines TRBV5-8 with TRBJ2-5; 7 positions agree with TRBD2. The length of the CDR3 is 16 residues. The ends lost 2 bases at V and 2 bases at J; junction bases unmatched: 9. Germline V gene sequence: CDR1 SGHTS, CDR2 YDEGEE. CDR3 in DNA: TGTGCCAGCAGCTTAGGTGGGGGAGGGCCGCAAGAGACCCAGTACTTC. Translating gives CASSLGGGGPQETQYF.

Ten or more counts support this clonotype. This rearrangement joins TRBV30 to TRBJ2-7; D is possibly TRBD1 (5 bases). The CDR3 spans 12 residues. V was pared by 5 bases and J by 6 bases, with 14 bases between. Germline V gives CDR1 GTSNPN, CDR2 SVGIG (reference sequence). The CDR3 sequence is CAWRAWTSEQYF. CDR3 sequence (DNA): TGTGCCTGGCGGGCCTGGACATCCGAGCAGTACTTC.

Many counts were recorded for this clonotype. The CDR3 DNA follows: TGTGCCAGCAGCTTAATGGGGACTGGGGAAGAGACCCAGTACTTC. This sequence encodes CASSLMGTGEETQYF. The gene calls are TRBV11-2 and TRBJ2-5, with D maybe TRBD2 (6 bases). Trimming left V 2 bases short and J 3 bases short, with 13 bases between. CDR3 size: 15 residues. Per germline, CDR1 SGHAT and CDR2 FQNNGV.

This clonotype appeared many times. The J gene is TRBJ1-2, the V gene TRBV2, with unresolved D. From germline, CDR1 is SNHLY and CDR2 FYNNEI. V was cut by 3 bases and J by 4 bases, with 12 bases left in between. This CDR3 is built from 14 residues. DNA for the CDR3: TGTGCCAGCAGTGACCGTATCGAATCCTATGGCTACACCTTC. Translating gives CASSDRIESYGYTF.

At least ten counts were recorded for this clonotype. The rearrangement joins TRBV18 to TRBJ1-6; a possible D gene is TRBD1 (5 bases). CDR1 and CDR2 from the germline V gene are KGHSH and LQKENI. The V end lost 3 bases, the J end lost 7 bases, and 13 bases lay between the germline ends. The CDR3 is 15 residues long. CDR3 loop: CASSPSPGRNSPLHF. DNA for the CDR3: TGTGCCAGCTCACCCAGCCCAGGGAGGAATTCACCCCTCCACTTT. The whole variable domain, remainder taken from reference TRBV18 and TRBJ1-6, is NAGVMQNPRHLVRRRGQEARLRCSPMKGHSHVYWYRQLPEEGLKFMVYLQKENIIDESGMPKERFSAEFPKEGPSILRIQQVVRGDSAAYFCASSPSPGRNSPLHFGNGTRLTVT.

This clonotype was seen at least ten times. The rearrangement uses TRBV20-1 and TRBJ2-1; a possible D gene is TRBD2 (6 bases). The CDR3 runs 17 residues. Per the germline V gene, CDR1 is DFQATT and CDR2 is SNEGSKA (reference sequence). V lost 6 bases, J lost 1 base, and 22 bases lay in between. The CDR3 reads CSAGRFRASASYNEQFF. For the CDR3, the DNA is TGCAGTGCGGGACGGTTTAGAGCTAGCGCGTCCTACAATGAGCAGTTCTTC.

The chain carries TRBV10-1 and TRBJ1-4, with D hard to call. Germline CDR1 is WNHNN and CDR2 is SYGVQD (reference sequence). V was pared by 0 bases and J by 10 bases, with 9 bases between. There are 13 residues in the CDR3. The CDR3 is CASSESSPGKLFF. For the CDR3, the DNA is TGCGCCAGCAGTGAGTCGAGTCCAGGAAAACTGTTTTTT.

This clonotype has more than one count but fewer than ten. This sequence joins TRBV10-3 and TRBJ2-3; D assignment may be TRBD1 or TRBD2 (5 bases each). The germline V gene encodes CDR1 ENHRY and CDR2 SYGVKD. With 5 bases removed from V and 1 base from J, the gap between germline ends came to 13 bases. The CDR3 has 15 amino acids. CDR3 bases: TGTGCCATCAGTCGGGGCGGAGCGGGCACAGATACGCAGTATTTT. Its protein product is CAISRGGAGTDTQYF.

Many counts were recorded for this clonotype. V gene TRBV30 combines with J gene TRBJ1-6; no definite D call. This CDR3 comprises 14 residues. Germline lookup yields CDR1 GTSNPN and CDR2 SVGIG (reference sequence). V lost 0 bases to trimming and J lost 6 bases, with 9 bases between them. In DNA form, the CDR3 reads TGTGCCTGGAGTGTTGGCGGAACTAATTCACCCCTCCACTTT. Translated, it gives CAWSVGGTNSPLHF.

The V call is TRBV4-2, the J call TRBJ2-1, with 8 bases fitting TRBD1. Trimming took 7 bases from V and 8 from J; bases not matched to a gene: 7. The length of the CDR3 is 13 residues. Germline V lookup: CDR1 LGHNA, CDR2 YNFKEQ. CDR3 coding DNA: TGTGCCAGCACAGGACAGGGTTACGATGAGCAGTTCTTC. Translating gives CASTGQGYDEQFF.

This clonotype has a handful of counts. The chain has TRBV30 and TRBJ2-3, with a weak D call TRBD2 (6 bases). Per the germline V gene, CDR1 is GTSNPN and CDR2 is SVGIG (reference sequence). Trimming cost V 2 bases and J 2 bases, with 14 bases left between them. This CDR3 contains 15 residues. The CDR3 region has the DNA TGTGCCTGGAGTCTCAGCGGGTCCTCCACAGATACGCAGTATTTT. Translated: CAWSLSGSSTDTQYF.

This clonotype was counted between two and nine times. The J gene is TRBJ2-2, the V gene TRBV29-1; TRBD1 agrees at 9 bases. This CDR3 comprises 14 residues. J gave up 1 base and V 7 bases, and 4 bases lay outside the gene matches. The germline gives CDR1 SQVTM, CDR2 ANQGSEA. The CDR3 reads CSGGDRVNTGELFF. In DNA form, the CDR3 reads TGCAGCGGGGGGGACAGGGTGAACACCGGGGAGCTGTTTTTT.